The 5 T cell receptor beta chains below all came from one sample that was sequenced in a study of T cell changes during pregnancy in multiple sclerosis. The table came from immunoSEQ multiplex PCR; TCRdb's copy has only in-frame clones and leaves some out. The data contain 73,000 or so clones, about 90% of them seen just once; the ten biggest clones take up roughly 0.87%. Sequenced material: peripheral blood, taken in the second trimester of pregnancy. The receptors were gathered from a female donor with multiple sclerosis, enrolled in a pregnancy study.

V is TRBV9 and J is TRBJ2-7; 9 bases fit TRBD2. V shed 0 bases, J shed 3 bases, and the junction held 1 base outside the gene matches. Germline lookup yields CDR1 SGDLS and CDR2 YYNGEE. The CDR3 is 14 residues long. The DNA for the CDR3 is TGTGCCAGCAGCGTAGTTAGCGGGGGCTACGAGCAGTACTTC. Its translation: CASSVVSGGYEQYF. Full variable domain (remainder filled in from reference TRBV9 and TRBJ2-7): DSGVTQTPKHLITATGQRVTLRCSPRSGDLSVYWYQQSLDQGLQFLIQYYNGEERAKGNILERFSAQQFPDLHSELNLSSLELGDSALYFCASSVVSGGYEQYFGPGTRLTVT.

CDR3 DNA: TGTGCCAGCCGGACAGGGGAAACGCCCCAGCATTTT. Its translation: CASRTGETPQHF. This chain connects TRBV6-5 to TRBJ1-5; TRBD1 matches 9 bases. V lost 8 bases to trimming and J lost 9 bases; unmatched junction nucleotides: 5. Germline V CDR1 and CDR2: MNHEY, SVGAGI. This CDR3 has 12 residues.

The chain couples TRBV7-9 to TRBJ1-4; the D gene is possibly TRBD1 (5 bases). Between the trimmed V and J ends, which lost 2 bases and 4 bases, there was a span of 11 bases. CDR3 length: 15 residues. Germline V gene data show CDR1 as SEHNR and CDR2 as FQNEAQ (reference sequence). CDR3 loop: CASSLRAGLNEKLFF. CDR3 in DNA: TGTGCCAGCAGCTTACGGGCAGGGCTTAATGAAAAACTGTTTTTT. Looking up the rest from reference TRBV7-9 and TRBJ1-4 gives the full variable domain: DTGVSQNPRHKITKRGQNVTFRCDPISEHNRLYWYRQTLGQGPEFLTYFQNEAQLEKSRLLSDRFSAERPKGSFSTLEIQRTEQGDSAMYLCASSLRAGLNEKLFFGSGTQLSVL.

Here the CDR3 DNA reads TGTGCCAGCAGCCCCCGGCGGCTAGCGCACACAGATACGCAGTATTTT. This codes for CASSPRRLAHTDTQYF. The rearrangement links TRBV7-2 to TRBJ2-3, with D perhaps TRBD2 (6 bases). The germline V and J ends were trimmed by 5 bases and 2 bases, with 17 bases remaining between them. The length of the CDR3 is 16 residues. The germline V gene has CDR1 SGHTA and CDR2 FQGNSA.

This sequence joins TRBV11-2 and TRBJ2-7, with 7 bases matching TRBD1. This CDR3 is 14 amino acids long. The V segment lost 2 bases and the J segment 1 base; nucleotides outside the gene matches: 2. Germline V CDR1 and CDR2: SGHAT, FQNNGV. The CDR3 DNA is TGTGCCAGCAGCTTACGGGGACAGTCCTACGAGCAGTACTTC. Amino acids: CASSLRGQSYEQYF.